This record concerns one TCR beta chain sequence. Its target is unknown. The sample comes from a study of OX40 agonist ivuxolimab in advanced cancers. Findings and caveats of the study: Blood T cells, both CD4+ and CD8+, expanded clonally by week 6 at 0.1 to 3.0 mg/kg. Expanded clones were, on average, more numerous in CD8+ T cells than in CD4+.

Repertoires were generated with immunoSEQ multiplex PCR, while TCRdb's copy carries only in-frame clones and drops some. The data show 90,000 or so clones, nearly 90% seen once. This CDR3 comprises 15 residues. Looked up from germline, CDR1 is SGHTA and CDR2 is FQGNSA. V gave up 7 bases and J gave up 2 bases, with 17 bases separating them. The sequencing here drew on CD4+ or CD8+ T cells sorted from blood, taken in a trial of the OX40 agonist ivuxolimab. This sequence originates from an adult with an advanced solid tumor such as melanoma, head and neck, liver or kidney cancer. This chain connects TRBV7-2 to TRBJ1-2; D not resolved. The CDR3: CASIKTKSGNYGYTF. CDR3 nucleotide sequence: TGTGCCAGCATCAAGACAAAATCCGGAAACTATGGCTACACCTTC.